A selection of T cell receptor beta chains follows, all from one sample in a study of Ad26.COV2.S vaccination and SARS-CoV-2 variants. The table came from immunoSEQ multiplex PCR; TCRdb's copy has only in-frame clones and leaves some out. The sample includes around 420,000 clones, roughly 90% of them seen just once. Specimen: peripheral blood, collected in a trial of Ad26.COV2.S vaccine versus placebo. Every receptor here comes from a person aged 18 to 59 who received the Ad26.COV2.S COVID-19 vaccine or a placebo. CDR3s include the opening cysteine and the closing phenylalanine or tryptophan. Each record gives: J gene, clone size, D gene, V gene, CDR3 DNA, CDR3 protein. D genes are given only for firm matches. A row's size may be missing; if present it is once, few, many or a size class.

TRBJ1-1	.	.	TRBV29-1	TGCAGCGCCTTGGGAGGTACGAACACTGAAGCTTTCTTT	CSALGGTNTEAFF
TRBJ1-5	few	.	TRBV11-2	TGTGCCAGCAGTGAGGGTACGGTCGGCAATCAGCCCCAGCATTTT	CASSEGTVGNQPQHF
TRBJ1-2	.	TRBD1	TRBV27	TGTGCCAGCAGTTTATCGGTGGACAGGGACTATGGCTACACCTTC	CASSLSVDRDYGYTF
TRBJ1-2	.	.	TRBV9	TGTGCCAGCAGCGCGGACCTGAGGAGGTACACCTTC	CASSADLRRYTF
TRBJ1-2	.	.	TRBV6-5	TGTGCCAGCGGGGGCGGCTATGGCTACACCTTC	CASGGGYGYTF
TRBJ2-7	.	.	TRBV7-9	TGTGCCAGCAGCTATAATGCAGGGAACGAGCAGTACTTC	CASSYNAGNEQYF
TRBJ2-2	once	TRBD2	TRBV11-1	TGTGCCAGCAGTCGAGGACTAGCGGCGAACACCGGGGAGCTGTTTTTT	CASSRGLAANTGELFF
TRBJ2-5	.	TRBD2	TRBV6-6	TGTGCCAGCAGTGATGGACTAGCCAGAGAGACCCAGTACTTC	CASSDGLARETQYF
TRBJ1-1	.	.	TRBV7-2	TGTGCCAGCAGCTCGACCGCGACGGGCGGGTTTCTGGGTGACACTGAAGCTTTCTTT	CASSSTATGGFLGDTEAFF
TRBJ1-5	.	TRBD1	TRBV7-8	TGTGCCAGCAGCTTAGGTCAAGGGGGCGTTCAGCCCCAGCATTTT	CASSLGQGGVQPQHF